Included here is one T cell receptor (beta chain) sequence, with context. The antigen is undetermined. This sample stems from a study of cytomegalovirus exposure and HLA in healthy donors. Study-wide findings and caveats: There were around 160 TCR beta chains listed as cytomegalovirus-associated. Both high specificity and high sensitivity reportedly marked the classifier's diagnosis of cytomegalovirus status. Most TCR beta V segments were productive about 87% or about 30% of the time in an earlier analysis.

Germline V gives CDR1 SGHRS, CDR2 YFSETQ. V gave up 4 bases and J gave up 5 bases; unmatched junction bases: 8. CDR3 length: 17 amino acids. Use of 60 Vbeta and 13 Jbeta primers characterized the PCR. Measured with immunoSEQ multiplex PCR; TCRdb has only the in-frame clones, and not every one. The sample includes more than 95,000 clones, 60% to 85% of them seen just once. The rearrangement joins TRBV5-1 to TRBJ2-3; 15 bases map to TRBD2. The sequenced material came from PBMCs. This TCR derives from a female donor in good health and CMV-seronegative. As DNA, the CDR3 is TGCGCCAGCAGCCAAAAAGGACTAGCGGGGGGGCAAGATACGCAGTATTTT. It specifies CASSQKGLAGGQDTQYF.